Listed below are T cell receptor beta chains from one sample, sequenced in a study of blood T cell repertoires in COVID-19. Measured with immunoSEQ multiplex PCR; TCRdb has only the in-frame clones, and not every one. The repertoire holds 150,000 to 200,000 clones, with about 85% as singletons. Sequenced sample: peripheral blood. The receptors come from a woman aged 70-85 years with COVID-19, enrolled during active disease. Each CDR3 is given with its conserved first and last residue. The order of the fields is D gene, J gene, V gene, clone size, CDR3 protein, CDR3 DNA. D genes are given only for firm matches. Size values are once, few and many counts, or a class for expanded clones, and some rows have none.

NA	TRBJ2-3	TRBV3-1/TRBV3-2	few	CASSQRTASADTQYF	TGTGCCAGCAGCCAACGGACAGCCAGCGCAGATACGCAGTATTTT
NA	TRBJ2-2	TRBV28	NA	CASSRVWGAGELFF	TGTGCCAGCAGCAGGGTTTGGGGGGCCGGGGAGCTGTTTTTT
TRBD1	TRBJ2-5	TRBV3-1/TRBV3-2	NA	CASSQGQGSSGTQYF	TGTGCCAGCAGCCAGGGACAGGGGTCCTCGGGAACCCAGTACTTC
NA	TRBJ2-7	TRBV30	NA	CAWSTNYEQYF	TGTGCCTGGAGTACAAACTACGAGCAGTACTTC
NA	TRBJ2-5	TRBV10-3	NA	CAISDGTMETQYF	TGTGCCATCAGTGACGGGACAATGGAGACCCAGTACTTC
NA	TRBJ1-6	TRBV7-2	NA	CASSLLGSSYNSPLHF	TGTGCCAGCAGCTTATTAGGGAGCTCCTATAATTCACCCCTCCACTTT
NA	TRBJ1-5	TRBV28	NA	CASSYLQGDNQPQHF	TGTGCCAGCAGTTACTTACAGGGAGACAATCAGCCCCAGCATTTT
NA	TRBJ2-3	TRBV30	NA	CAWSRRRAGKGRDTQYF	TGTGCCTGGAGTCGAAGACGCGCGGGGAAGGGAAGAGATACGCAGTATTTT
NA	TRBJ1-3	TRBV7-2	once	CASSFGGPGNTIYF	TGTGCCAGCAGCTTCGGGGGACCTGGAAACACCATATATTTT
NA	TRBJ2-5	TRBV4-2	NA	CASSQGLQETQYF	TGTGCCAGCAGCCAAGGGCTTCAAGAGACCCAGTACTTC
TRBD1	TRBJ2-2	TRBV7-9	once	CASHWEDRAYTGELFF	TGTGCCAGCCACTGGGAGGACAGGGCCTACACCGGGGAGCTGTTTTTT
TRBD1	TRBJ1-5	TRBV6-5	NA	CAADRGLDQPQHF	TGTGCCGCTGACAGGGGCTTAGATCAGCCCCAGCATTTT
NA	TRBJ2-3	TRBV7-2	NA	CASSLSRGDTDTQYF	TGTGCCAGCAGCTTAAGTCGCGGGGACACAGATACGCAGTATTTT
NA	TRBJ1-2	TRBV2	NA	CASASSVKGNYGYTF	TGTGCCAGCGCATCGAGTGTAAAGGGGAACTATGGCTACACCTTC
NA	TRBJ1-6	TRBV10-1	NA	CASSGFRGSYNSPLHF	TGCGCCAGCAGTGGGTTCCGGGGCTCCTATAATTCACCCCTCCACTTT
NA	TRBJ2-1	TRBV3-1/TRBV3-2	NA	CASSQEEEQFF	TGTGCCAGCAGCCAAGAGGAGGAGCAGTTCTTC
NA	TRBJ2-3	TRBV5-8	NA	CASRLGGTDTQYF	TGTGCCAGCAGGTTAGGGGGCACAGATACGCAGTATTTT
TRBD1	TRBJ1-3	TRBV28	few	CASSLWGQGAAGNTIYF	TGTGCCAGCAGTTTATGGGGACAGGGGGCAGCTGGAAACACCATATATTTT
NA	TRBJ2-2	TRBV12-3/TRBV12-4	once	CASSLWATGELFF	TGTGCCAGCAGTTTATGGGCCACCGGGGAGCTGTTTTTT
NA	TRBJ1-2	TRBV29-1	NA	CSVPRGLGYGYTF	TGCAGCGTTCCCAGGGGTTTGGGATATGGCTACACCTTC
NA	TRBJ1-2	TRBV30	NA	CAWRGHPGVYGYTF	TGTGCCTGGAGGGGACATCCCGGGGTGTATGGCTACACCTTC
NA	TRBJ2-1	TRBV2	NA	CASSDSGVSYNEQFF	TGTGCCAGCAGTGACTCGGGGGTGTCCTACAATGAGCAGTTCTTC
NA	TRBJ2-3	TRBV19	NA	CASRDLARTDTQYF	TGTGCCAGTAGAGACTTGGCTAGGACAGATACGCAGTATTTT
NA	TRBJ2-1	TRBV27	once	CASSLSQDYNEQFF	TGTGCCAGCAGTTTATCGCAGGATTACAATGAGCAGTTCTTC
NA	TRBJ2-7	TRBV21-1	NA	CASSKAQGGITYEQYF	TGTGCCAGCAGCAAAGCGCAGGGGGGAATTACCTACGAGCAGTACTTC
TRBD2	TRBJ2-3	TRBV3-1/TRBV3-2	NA	CASSKSGLAGTDTQYF	TGTGCCAGCAGCAAATCCGGACTAGCGGGCACAGATACGCAGTATTTT
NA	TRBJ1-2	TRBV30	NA	CAFIEDRGNYGYTF	TGTGCCTTCATCGAGGACCGGGGGAACTATGGCTACACCTTC
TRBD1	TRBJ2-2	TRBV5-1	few	CASSPQGRQGAGELFF	TGCGCCAGCAGCCCCCAGGGGAGACAGGGGGCCGGGGAGCTGTTTTTT
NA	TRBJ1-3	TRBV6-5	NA	CATVTVTGNTIYF	TGTGCCACTGTGACAGTCACTGGAAACACCATATATTTT
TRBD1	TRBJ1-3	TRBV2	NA	CASKGQAGNTIYF	TGTGCCAGCAAGGGACAGGCTGGAAACACCATATATTTT
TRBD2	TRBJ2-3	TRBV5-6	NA	CASSLGRGRTTDTQYF	TGTGCCAGCAGCTTGGGGCGGGGGAGAACCACAGATACGCAGTATTTT
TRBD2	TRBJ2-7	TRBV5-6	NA	CASRRLAAGSYEQYF	TGTGCCAGCCGCCGACTAGCGGCGGGCTCCTACGAGCAGTACTTC
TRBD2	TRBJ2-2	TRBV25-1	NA	CASARSGRTGELFF	TGTGCCAGCGCCCGTAGCGGGAGGACCGGGGAGCTGTTTTTT
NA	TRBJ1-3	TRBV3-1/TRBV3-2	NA	CASGDTGRTGNTIYF	TGTGCCAGCGGAGATACAGGGCGGACTGGAAACACCATATATTTT
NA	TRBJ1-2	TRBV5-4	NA	CATNPPGVYGYTF	TGTGCCACCAATCCCCCCGGAGTCTATGGCTACACCTTC
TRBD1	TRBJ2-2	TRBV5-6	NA	CASSPDRDRVVFF	TGTGCCAGCAGCCCAGACCGGGACAGGGTGGTGTTTTTT
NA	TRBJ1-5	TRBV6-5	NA	CASSYSALSPGQPQHF	TGTGCCAGCAGTTACTCCGCCCTCAGTCCGGGTCAGCCCCAGCATTTT
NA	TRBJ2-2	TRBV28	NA	CASSRGTGELFF	TGTGCCAGCAGTAGAGGGACCGGGGAGCTGTTTTTT
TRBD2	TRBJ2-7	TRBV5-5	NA	CASSSWGGTPYEQYF	TGTGCCAGCAGCTCTTGGGGGGGGACCCCCTACGAGCAGTACTTC
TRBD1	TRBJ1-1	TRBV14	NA	CASSQVQGYTEAFF	TGTGCCAGCAGCCAAGTACAGGGGTACACTGAAGCTTTCTTT
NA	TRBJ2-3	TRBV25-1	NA	CASSAARVDTQYF	TGTGCCAGCAGTGCTGCCAGGGTAGATACGCAGTATTTT